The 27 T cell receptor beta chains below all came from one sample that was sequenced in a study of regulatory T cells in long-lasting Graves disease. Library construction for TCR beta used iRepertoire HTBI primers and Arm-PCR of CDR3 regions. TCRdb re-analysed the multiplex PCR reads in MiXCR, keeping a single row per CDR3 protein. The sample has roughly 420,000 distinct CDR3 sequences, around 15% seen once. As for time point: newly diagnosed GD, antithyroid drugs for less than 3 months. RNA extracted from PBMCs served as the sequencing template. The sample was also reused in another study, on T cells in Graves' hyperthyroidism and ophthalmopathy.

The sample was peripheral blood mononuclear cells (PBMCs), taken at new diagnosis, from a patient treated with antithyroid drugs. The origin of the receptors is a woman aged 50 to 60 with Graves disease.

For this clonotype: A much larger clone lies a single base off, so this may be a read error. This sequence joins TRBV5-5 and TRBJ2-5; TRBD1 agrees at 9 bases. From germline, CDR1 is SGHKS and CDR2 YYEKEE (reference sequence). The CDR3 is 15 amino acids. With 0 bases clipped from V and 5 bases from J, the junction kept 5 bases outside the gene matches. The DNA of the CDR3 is TGTGCCAGCAGCTTGGATGACAGGGGGGAGGAGACCCAGTACTTC. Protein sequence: CASSLDDRGEETQYF.

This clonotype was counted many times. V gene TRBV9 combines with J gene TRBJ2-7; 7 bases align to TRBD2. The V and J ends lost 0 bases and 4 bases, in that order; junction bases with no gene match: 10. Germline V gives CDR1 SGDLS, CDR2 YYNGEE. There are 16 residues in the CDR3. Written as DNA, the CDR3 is TGTGCCAGCAGCGTAGAAGCTAGCGGAGCGGTGTACGAGCAGTACTTC. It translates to CASSVEASGAVYEQYF.

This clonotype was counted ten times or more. The CDR3 DNA sequence: TGCAGCGTTGTTGGGGGGGACCGAGAGACCCAGTACTTC. Protein sequence: CSVVGGDRETQYF. The gene calls are TRBV29-1 and TRBJ2-5; 7 positions agree with TRBD2. Germline V gene lookup returns CDR1 SQVTM and CDR2 ANQGSEA. V dropped 4 bases and J dropped 4; count of bases not matched to a gene: 6. This CDR3 is 13 amino acids long.

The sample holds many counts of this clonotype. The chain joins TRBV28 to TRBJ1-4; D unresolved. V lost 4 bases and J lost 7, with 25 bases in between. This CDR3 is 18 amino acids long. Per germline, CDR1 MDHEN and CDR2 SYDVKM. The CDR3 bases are TGTGCCAGCAGTTCCCCCTCAAGCCCGACCGACGTGGGTGAAAAACTGTTTTTT. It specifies CASSSPSSPTDVGEKLFF.

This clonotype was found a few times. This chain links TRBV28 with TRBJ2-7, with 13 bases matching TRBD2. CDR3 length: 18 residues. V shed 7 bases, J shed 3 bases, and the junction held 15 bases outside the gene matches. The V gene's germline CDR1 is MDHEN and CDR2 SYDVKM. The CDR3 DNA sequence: TGTGCCAGCAAGGGAACTAGCGGGAGGGTCCCTGTGGGCTACGAGCAGTACTTC. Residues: CASKGTSGRVPVGYEQYF.

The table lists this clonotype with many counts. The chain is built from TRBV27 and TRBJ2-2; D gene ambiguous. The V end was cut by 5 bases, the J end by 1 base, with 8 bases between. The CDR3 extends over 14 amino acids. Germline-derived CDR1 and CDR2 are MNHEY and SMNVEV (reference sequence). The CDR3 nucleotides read TGTGCCAGCAGTCCTGTGGGGAACACCGGGGAGCTGTTTTTT. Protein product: CASSPVGNTGELFF.

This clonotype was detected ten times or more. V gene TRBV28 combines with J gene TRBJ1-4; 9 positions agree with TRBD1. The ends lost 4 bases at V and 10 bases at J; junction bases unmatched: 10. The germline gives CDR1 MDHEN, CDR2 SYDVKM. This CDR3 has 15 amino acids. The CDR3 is CASSSTGTGYRKLFF. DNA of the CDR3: TGTGCCAGCAGTTCAACCGGGACAGGGTATAGAAAACTGTTTTTT. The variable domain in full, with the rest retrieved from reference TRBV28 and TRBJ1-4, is DVKVTQSSRYLVKRTGEKVFLECVQDMDHENMFWYRQDPGLGLRLIYFSYDVKMKEKGDIPEGYSVSREKKERFSLILESASTNQTSMYLCASSSTGTGYRKLFFGSGTQLSVL.

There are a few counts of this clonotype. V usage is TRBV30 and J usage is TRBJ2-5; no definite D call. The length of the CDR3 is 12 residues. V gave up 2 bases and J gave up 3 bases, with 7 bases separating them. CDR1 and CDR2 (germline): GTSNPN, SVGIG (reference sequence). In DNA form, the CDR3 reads TGTGCCTGGAGTCTTAGTGAAGAGACCCAGTACTTC. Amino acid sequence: CAWSLSEETQYF.

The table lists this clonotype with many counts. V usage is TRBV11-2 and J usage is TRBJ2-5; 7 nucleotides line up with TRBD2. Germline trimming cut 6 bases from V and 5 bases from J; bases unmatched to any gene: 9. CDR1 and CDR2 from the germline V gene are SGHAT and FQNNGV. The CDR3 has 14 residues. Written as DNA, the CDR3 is TGTGCCAGCAGACGAGCGGTGGGAGGGGAGACCCAGTACTTC. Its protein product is CASRRAVGGETQYF. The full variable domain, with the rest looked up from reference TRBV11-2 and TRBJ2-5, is EAGVAQSPRYKIIEKRQSVAFWCNPISGHATLYWYQQILGQGPKLLIQFQNNGVVDDSQLPKDRFSAERLKGVDSTLKIQPAKLEDSAVYLCASRRAVGGETQYFGPGTRLLVL.

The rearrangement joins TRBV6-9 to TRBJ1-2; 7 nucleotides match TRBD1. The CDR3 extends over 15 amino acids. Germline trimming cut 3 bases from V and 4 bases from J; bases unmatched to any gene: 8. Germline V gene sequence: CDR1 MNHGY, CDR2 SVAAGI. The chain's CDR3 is CASSYSMGTAYGYTF. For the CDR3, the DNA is TGTGCCAGCAGTTACTCCATGGGGACAGCCTATGGCTACACCTTC.

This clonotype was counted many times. The CDR3 loop reads CASSPGGARSSYNEQFF. CDR3 coding DNA: TGCGCCAGCAGTCCCGGGGGAGCGCGGAGCTCCTACAATGAGCAGTTCTTC. The chain has TRBV10-1 and TRBJ2-1, with a weak D call TRBD2 (6 bases). The CDR3 contains 17 residues. The V and J ends lost 5 bases and 0 bases respectively, with 17 bases between them. Germline loops: CDR1 WNHNN, CDR2 SYGVQD (reference sequence).

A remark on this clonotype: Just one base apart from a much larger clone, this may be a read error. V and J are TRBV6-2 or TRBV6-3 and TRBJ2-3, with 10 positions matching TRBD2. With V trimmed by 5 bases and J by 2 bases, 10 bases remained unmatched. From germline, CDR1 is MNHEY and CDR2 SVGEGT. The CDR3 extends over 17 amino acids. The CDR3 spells CASSHRAGGLITDTQYF. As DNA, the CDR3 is TGTGCCAGCAGTCACAGAGCGGGAGGGCTAATCACAGATACGCAGTATTTT.

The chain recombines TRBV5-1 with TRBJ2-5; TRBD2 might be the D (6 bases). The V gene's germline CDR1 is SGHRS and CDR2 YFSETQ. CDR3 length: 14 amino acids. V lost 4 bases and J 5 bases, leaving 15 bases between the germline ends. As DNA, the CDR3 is TGCGCCAGCAGCCCCGGAGGGTTCCGGGAGACCCAGTACTTC. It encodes CASSPGGFRETQYF.

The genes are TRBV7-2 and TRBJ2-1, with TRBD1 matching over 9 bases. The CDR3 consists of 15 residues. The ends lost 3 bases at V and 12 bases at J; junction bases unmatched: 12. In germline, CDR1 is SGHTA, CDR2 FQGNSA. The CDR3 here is CASSFYRDWGQGQFF. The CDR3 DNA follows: TGTGCCAGCAGCTTTTACCGGGACTGGGGACAGGGGCAGTTCTTC.

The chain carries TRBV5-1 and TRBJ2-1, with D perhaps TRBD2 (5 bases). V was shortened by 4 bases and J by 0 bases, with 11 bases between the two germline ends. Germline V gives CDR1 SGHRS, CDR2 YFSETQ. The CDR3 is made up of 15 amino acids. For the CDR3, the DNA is TGCGCCAGCAGCCAGGAGGATCGCTCCTACAATGAGCAGTTCTTC. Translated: CASSQEDRSYNEQFF.

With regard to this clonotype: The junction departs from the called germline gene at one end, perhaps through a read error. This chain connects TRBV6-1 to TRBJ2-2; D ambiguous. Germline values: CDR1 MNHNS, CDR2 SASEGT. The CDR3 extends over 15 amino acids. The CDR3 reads CASSEALGSRGELFF. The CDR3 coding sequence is TGTGCCAGTAGTGAAGCGCTGGGATCACGAGGGGAGCTGTTTTTT.

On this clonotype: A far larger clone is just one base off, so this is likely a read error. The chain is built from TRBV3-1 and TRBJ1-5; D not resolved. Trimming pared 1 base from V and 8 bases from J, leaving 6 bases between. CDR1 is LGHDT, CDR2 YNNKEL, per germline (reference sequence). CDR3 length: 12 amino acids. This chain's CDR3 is CASSQGDKPQHF. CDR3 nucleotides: TGTGCCAGCAGCCAAGGCGATAAGCCCCAGCATTTT.

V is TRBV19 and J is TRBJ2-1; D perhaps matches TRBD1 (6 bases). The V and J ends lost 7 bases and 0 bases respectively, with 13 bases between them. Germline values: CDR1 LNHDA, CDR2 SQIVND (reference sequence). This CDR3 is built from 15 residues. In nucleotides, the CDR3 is TGTGCCAGTAAAGGGACACGAAGCTCCTACAATGAGCAGTTCTTC. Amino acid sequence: CASKGTRSSYNEQFF.

The CDR3 DNA is TGTGCCAGCAGGAGGTTGCAGAGCTACGAGCAGTACTTC. Translation: CASRRLQSYEQYF. The chain has TRBV2 and TRBJ2-7; D is undetermined. Trimming left V 6 bases short and J 3 bases short, with 12 bases between. CDR1 SNHLY and CDR2 FYNNEI come from the germline V gene. This CDR3 contains 13 residues.

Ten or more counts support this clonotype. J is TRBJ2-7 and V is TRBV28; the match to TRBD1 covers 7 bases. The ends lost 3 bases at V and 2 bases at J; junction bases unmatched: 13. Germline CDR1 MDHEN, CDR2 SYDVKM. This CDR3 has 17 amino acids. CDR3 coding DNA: TGTGCCAGCAGTTTCTCCCCGGACAGGTTTTTTACCTACGAGCAGTACTTC. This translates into CASSFSPDRFFTYEQYF.

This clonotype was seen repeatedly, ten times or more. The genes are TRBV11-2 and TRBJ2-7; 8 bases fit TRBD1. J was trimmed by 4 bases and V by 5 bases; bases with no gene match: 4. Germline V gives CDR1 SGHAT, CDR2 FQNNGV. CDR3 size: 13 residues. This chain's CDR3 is CASSGRQGYEQYF. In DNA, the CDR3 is TGTGCCAGCAGCGGAAGACAGGGGTACGAGCAGTACTTC.

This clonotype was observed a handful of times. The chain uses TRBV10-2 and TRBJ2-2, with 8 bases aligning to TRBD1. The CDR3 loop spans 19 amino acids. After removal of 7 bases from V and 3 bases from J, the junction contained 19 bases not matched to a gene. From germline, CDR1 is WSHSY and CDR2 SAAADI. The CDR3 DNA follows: TGCGCCAGCACCTACCGACCCAGGGGGCGGCTGGAGGACACCGGGGAGCTGTTTTTT. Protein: CASTYRPRGRLEDTGELFF.

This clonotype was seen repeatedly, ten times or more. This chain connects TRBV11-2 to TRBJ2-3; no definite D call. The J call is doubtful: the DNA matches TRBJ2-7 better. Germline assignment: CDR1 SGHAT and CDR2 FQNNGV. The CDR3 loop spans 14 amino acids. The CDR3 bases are TGTGCCAGCAGCTTAGAACCGAGCTCCTACGAGCAGTACTTC. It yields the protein CASSLEPSSYEQYF.

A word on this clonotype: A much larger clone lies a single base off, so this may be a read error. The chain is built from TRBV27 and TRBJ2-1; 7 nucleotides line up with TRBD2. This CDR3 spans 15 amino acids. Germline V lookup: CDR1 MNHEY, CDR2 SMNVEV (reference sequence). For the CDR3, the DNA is TGTGTCAGCAGCCCGGGGGGTTTTTTAGCCGATGAGCAGTTCTTC. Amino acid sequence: CVSSPGGFLADEQFF.

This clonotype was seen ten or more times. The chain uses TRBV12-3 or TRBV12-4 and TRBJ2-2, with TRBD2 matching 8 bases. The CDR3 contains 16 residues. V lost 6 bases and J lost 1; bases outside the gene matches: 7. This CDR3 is CASRAPGTRNTGELFF. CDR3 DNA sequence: TGTGCCAGCAGGGCACCCGGGACTAGGAACACCGGGGAGCTGTTTTTT.

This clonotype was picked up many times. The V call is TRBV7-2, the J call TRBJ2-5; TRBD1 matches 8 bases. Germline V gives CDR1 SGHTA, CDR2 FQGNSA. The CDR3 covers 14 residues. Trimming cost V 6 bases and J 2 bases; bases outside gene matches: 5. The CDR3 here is CASSLNRGQETQYF. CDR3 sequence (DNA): TGTGCCAGCAGTTTAAACAGGGGGCAAGAGACCCAGTACTTC.

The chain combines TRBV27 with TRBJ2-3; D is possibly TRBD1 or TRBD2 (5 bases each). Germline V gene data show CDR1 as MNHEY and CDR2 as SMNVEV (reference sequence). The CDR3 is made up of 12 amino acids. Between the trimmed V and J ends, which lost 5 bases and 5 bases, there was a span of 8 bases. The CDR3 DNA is TGTGCCAGCAGTGAGGGGAGAGATACGCAGTATTTT. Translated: CASSEGRDTQYF.